A single sample gave rise to the 24 T cell receptor beta chains below, sequenced in a study of T cells in Graves' hyperthyroidism and ophthalmopathy. Amplification targeted TCR beta CDR3 regions from RNA transcripts. First-round RT-PCR with HTBI primers amplified the TCR CDR3 region. MiXCR, run by TCRdb on the multiplex PCR reads, gives a single entry per CDR3 protein. The sample lists about 400,000 distinct CDR3 sequences; approximately 25% were seen once. Sequenced sample: blood. These receptors were obtained from a man aged 45-65 years with Graves' hyperthyroidism.

This clonotype was detected only a few times. The gene calls are TRBV28 and TRBJ2-2, with a weak D call TRBD2 (5 bases). Germline CDR1 reads MDHEN; CDR2 reads SYDVKM. The CDR3 is 13 residues long. With 5 bases removed from V and 4 bases from J, the gap between germline ends came to 8 bases. CDR3 DNA sequence: TGTGCCAGCAGTATCGGAGGCACCGGGGAGCTGTTTTTT. Encoded protein: CASSIGGTGELFF.

The table lists this clonotype with many counts. The CDR3 DNA is TGTGCCAGCACCATCGACCGGAACACTGAAGCTTTCTTT. This translates into CASTIDRNTEAFF. The V call is TRBV11-1, the J call TRBJ1-1; no clear D. CDR3 length: 13 residues. Trimming stripped 7 bases from V and 1 base from J, with 10 bases between. Per germline, CDR1 SGHAT and CDR2 FQDESV (reference sequence).

As concerns this clonotype: One junction end does not reproduce the germline sequence, and a read error may be involved. The CDR3 protein is CASATGARDTQCF. The CDR3 bases are TGTGCCAGCGCTACGGGAGCGAGAGATACGCAGTGTTTT. The chain combines TRBV6-1 with TRBJ2-3; possibly TRBD2 for D (6 bases). CDR1 and CDR2 from the germline V gene are MNHNS and SASEGT. CDR3 length: 13 amino acids.

The chain combines TRBV11-3 with TRBJ2-2; D is unresolved. CDR1 is SGHNT and CDR2 is YENEEA in the germline V gene. The CDR3 has 12 residues. V shed 2 bases and J shed 6 bases, with 4 bases lying between them. The CDR3 coding sequence is TGTGCCAGCAGCTTACCGTCCGGGGAGCTGTTTTTT. Encoded protein: CASSLPSGELFF.

The gene calls are TRBV20-1 and TRBJ2-1; D not certain. This CDR3 is built from 13 residues. Germline-derived CDR1 and CDR2 are DFQATT and SNEGSKA (reference sequence). The ends were cut back, 6 bases at V and 7 bases at J, with 16 bases in the middle. CDR3 DNA sequence: TGCAGTGCCACGACCCGGCCCGGGAATGAGCAGTTCTTC. As protein: CSATTRPGNEQFF.

V usage is TRBV5-1 and J usage is TRBJ2-1; no clear D. The CDR3 totals 13 residues. V was pared by 0 bases and J by 10 bases, with 11 bases between. CDR1 is SGHRS and CDR2 is YFSETQ in the germline V gene. CDR3 nucleotide sequence: TGCGCCAGCAGCTTGGATCTCTGGGGAGAGCAGTTCTTC. Translated, it gives CASSLDLWGEQFF.

The rearrangement links TRBV7-2 to TRBJ2-1; no clear D. Germline CDR1 reads SGHTA; CDR2 reads FQGNSA. The length of the CDR3 is 17 residues. Deletions cut 5 bases from V and 1 base from J, with 18 bases between. As DNA, the CDR3 is TGTGCCAGCAGCCAAGAACGCCGCAGGACGTCCTACAATGAGCAGTTCTTC. It specifies CASSQERRRTSYNEQFF.

V gene TRBV6-5 combines with J gene TRBJ2-1; 12 nucleotides match TRBD2. The CDR3 runs to 17 residues. The germline gives CDR1 MNHEY, CDR2 SVGAGI. V was pared by 5 bases and J by 5 bases, with 10 bases of the junction left unmatched. The DNA for the CDR3 is TGTGCCAGCAGTCACGCCGGACTAGCGGGAACCGACAATGAGCAGTTCTTC. Translating gives CASSHAGLAGTDNEQFF.

This clonotype was detected only a few times. The V gene is TRBV5-1, the J gene TRBJ2-1; maybe TRBD2 (7 bases). The length of the CDR3 is 15 residues. Germline assignment: CDR1 SGHRS and CDR2 YFSETQ. Trimming pared 2 bases from V and 2 bases from J, leaving 11 bases between. This CDR3 is CASSLTGTTYNEQFF. In nucleotides, the CDR3 is TGCGCCAGCAGCTTAACAGGGACTACCTACAATGAGCAGTTCTTC.

This clonotype was found a few times. The CDR3 region has the DNA TGCGCCAGCAGCCCGGGAAGGGGCGGGAGCTCGGGGGAGCAGTTCTTC. Translation gives CASSPGRGGSSGEQFF. The V and J genes are TRBV5-1 and TRBJ2-1, with TRBD2 matching 7 bases. Germline V lookup: CDR1 SGHRS, CDR2 YFSETQ. The V segment lost 4 bases and the J segment 10 bases; nucleotides outside the gene matches: 17. This CDR3 spans 16 amino acids. Combining the CDR3 with reference TRBV5-1 and TRBJ2-1 gives the whole variable domain KAGVTQTPRYLIKTRGQQVTLSCSPISGHRSVSWYQQTPGQGLQFLFEYFSETQRNKGNFPGRFSGRQFSNSRSEMNVSTLELGDSALYLCASSPGRGGSSGEQFFGPGTRLTVL.

The table lists this clonotype with many counts. V and J are TRBV7-9 and TRBJ2-4, with 9 bases identical to TRBD1. This CDR3 has 14 amino acids. Germline CDR1 SEHNR, CDR2 FQNEAQ (reference sequence). Trimming took 2 bases from V and 8 from J; bases not matched to a gene: 4. The CDR3 nucleotides read TGTGCCAGCAGCTTAAGGACAGGGGACGACATTCAGTACTTC. The encoded protein is CASSLRTGDDIQYF.

This clonotype was recorded a few times. The V and J genes are TRBV7-2 and TRBJ2-7; TRBD2 matches 7 bases. V shed 5 bases, J shed 6 bases, and the junction held 16 bases outside the gene matches. Germline V CDR1 and CDR2: SGHTA, FQGNSA. This CDR3 comprises 16 residues. The CDR3 bases are TGTGCCAGCAGCCGACGGGAGGCTAGCGGAAAACTCGAGCAGTACTTC. This encodes CASSRREASGKLEQYF.

The chain uses TRBV24-1 and TRBJ2-3; no clear D. CDR3 length equals 11 residues. The V end was cut by 5 bases, the J end by 7 bases, with 6 bases between. CDR1 is KGHDR, CDR2 SFDVKD, per germline. The chain's CDR3 is CATSALNTQYF. Here the CDR3 DNA reads TGTGCCACCAGTGCACTAAATACGCAGTATTTT.

This clonotype showed up just a few times. The J gene is TRBJ1-3, the V gene TRBV7-9, with D perhaps matching TRBD1 (5 bases). V lost 6 bases, J lost 7 bases, and 13 bases lay in between. CDR1 SEHNR and CDR2 FQNEAQ come from the germline V gene (reference sequence). The CDR3 totals 13 residues. CDR3 nucleotide sequence: TGTGCCAGCAGACCTCAGGGAGGCAACACCATATATTTT. Its protein product is CASRPQGGNTIYF.

This clonotype occurred a few times. The J gene is TRBJ2-3, the V gene TRBV30; D not resolved. The V end lost 0 bases, the J end lost 6 bases, and 16 bases lay between the germline ends. This CDR3 has 15 amino acids. The V gene's germline CDR1 is GTSNPN and CDR2 SVGIG (reference sequence). The CDR3 region has the DNA TGTGCCTGGAGTGTACTTGAAGGGCTCGCGGATACGCAGTATTTT. Protein: CAWSVLEGLADTQYF.

This rearrangement joins TRBV12-5 to TRBJ2-5, with 9 nucleotides matching TRBD1. The CDR3 sequence is 14 residues long. Germline V gene sequence: CDR1 LGHNT, CDR2 FRNRAP. V lost 6 bases and J lost 5; bases outside the gene matches: 7. The CDR3: CASGHDRGLETQYF. The CDR3 DNA reads as TGTGCTAGTGGCCATGACAGGGGGTTGGAGACCCAGTACTTC.

The gene calls are TRBV5-1 and TRBJ2-2; D uncertain. The CDR3 has 14 residues. Germline V CDR1 and CDR2: SGHRS, YFSETQ. Trimming removed 3 bases at V and 1 base at J, with 7 bases between. The CDR3 loop is CASSSGVNTGELFF. The CDR3 DNA reads TGCGCCAGCAGCTCGGGTGTGAACACCGGGGAGCTGTTTTTT.

This clonotype was seen ten or more times. The CDR3 reads CASSLGWGAEAFF. In nucleotides, the CDR3 is TGTGCCAGCAGCTTAGGGTGGGGAGCCGAAGCTTTCTTT. This sequence joins TRBV13 and TRBJ1-1, with D hard to call. The germline V and J ends were trimmed by 0 bases and 8 bases, with 10 bases remaining between them. Germline CDR1 is PRHDT and CDR2 is FYEKMQ (reference sequence). The CDR3 spans 13 residues. The full variable domain, its missing parts supplied by reference TRBV13 and TRBJ1-1, is AAGVIQSPRHLIKEKRETATLKCYPIPRHDTVYWYQQGPGQDPQFLISFYEKMQSDKGSIPDRFSAQQFSDYHSELNMSSLELGDSALYFCASSLGWGAEAFFGQGTRLTVV.

This chain joins TRBV20-1 and TRBJ2-2; 9 bases fit TRBD2. The CDR3 is 15 residues long. Germline V gene data show CDR1 as DFQATT and CDR2 as SNEGSKA (reference sequence). After removal of 3 bases from V and 6 bases from J, the junction contained 8 bases not matched to a gene. This CDR3 is CSARRAGGPPGELFF. CDR3 sequence (DNA): TGCAGTGCTAGGCGGGCGGGAGGGCCCCCCGGGGAGCTGTTTTTT.

The chain uses TRBV6-1 and TRBJ2-7, with 9 bases lining up with TRBD2. V was clipped by 6 bases and J by 4 bases; unmatched bases: 10. Germline V gene sequence: CDR1 MNHNS, CDR2 SASEGT. The length of the CDR3 is 15 residues. The CDR3 DNA sequence: TGTGCCAGCAGCCCCGGGCGGACTAGCGTTTACGAGCAGTACTTC. Protein: CASSPGRTSVYEQYF.

This clonotype was recorded a few times. This sequence joins TRBV28 and TRBJ2-7; 9 nucleotides agree with TRBD1. The junction had 8 bases not matched to a gene; V was cut back by 6 bases and J by 5 bases. The CDR3 length is 14 residues. CDR1 is MDHEN, CDR2 SYDVKM, per germline. CDR3 nucleotides: TGTGCCAGCAGAAGGGACAGGGTAAGCCACGAGCAGTACTTC. Encoded protein: CASRRDRVSHEQYF.

This clonotype showed up just a few times. The genes are TRBV3-1 and TRBJ2-7; TRBD1 aligns across 11 bases. Germline loops: CDR1 LGHDT, CDR2 YNNKEL (reference sequence). This CDR3 has 16 residues. With 4 bases clipped from V and 4 bases from J, the junction kept 9 bases outside the gene matches. As DNA, the CDR3 is TGTGCCAGCAGCCGCCCCGAGGGGACAGGGGGATACGAGCAGTACTTC. It specifies CASSRPEGTGGYEQYF.

J is TRBJ1-1 and V is TRBV11-2; 7 bases match TRBD1. CDR1 is SGHAT, CDR2 FQNNGV, per germline. J lost 5 bases, V lost 10 bases, and 16 bases had no gene match. This CDR3 is 15 amino acids long. CDR3 bases: TGTGCCACCAACCACAACGACAGGGTTGCGACTGAAGCTTTCTTT. This gives the protein CATNHNDRVATEAFF.

Many counts were recorded for this clonotype. The chain links TRBV3-1 to TRBJ2-5; D is unclear. The CDR3 consists of 14 residues. The germline CDR1 and CDR2 sequences are LGHDT and YNNKEL (reference sequence). Deletions cut 4 bases from V and 3 bases from J, with 12 bases between. For the CDR3, the DNA is TGTGCCAGCAGCCCGGCAGCCTATAAAGAGACCCAGTACTTC. It encodes CASSPAAYKETQYF.